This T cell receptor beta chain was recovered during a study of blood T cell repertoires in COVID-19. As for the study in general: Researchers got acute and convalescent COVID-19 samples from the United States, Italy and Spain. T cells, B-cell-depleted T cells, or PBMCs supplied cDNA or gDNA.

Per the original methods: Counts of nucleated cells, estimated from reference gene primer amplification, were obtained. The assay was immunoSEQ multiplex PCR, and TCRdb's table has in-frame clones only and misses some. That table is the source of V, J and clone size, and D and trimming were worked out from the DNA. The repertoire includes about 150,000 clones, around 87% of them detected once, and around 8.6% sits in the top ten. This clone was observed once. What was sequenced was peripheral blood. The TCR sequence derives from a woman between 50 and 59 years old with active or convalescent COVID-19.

The CDR3 reads CASSATGRNTEAFF. The CDR3 DNA reads TGTGCCAGCAGCGCCACAGGGAGGAACACTGAAGCTTTCTTT. The chain employs TRBV9 and TRBJ1-1; possible D gene TRBD1, 6 bases. V lost 3 bases, J lost 1 base, and 10 bases lay in between. The germline V gene encodes CDR1 SGDLS and CDR2 YYNGEE. This CDR3 is built from 14 residues.